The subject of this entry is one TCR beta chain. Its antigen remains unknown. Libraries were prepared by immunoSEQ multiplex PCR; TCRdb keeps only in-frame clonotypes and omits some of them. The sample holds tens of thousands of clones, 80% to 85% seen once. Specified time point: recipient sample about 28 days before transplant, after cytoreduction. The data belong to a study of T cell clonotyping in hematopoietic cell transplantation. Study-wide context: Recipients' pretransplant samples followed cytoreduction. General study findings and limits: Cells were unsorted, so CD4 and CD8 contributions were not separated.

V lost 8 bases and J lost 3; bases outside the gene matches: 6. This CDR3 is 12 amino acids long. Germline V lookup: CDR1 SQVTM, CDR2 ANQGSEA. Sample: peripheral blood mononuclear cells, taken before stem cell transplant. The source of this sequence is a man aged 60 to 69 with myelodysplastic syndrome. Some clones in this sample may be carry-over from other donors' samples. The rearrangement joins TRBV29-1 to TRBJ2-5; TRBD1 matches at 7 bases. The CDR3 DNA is TGCAGCCCCCGACAGGGAGAAGAGACCCAGTACTTC. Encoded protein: CSPRQGEETQYF.